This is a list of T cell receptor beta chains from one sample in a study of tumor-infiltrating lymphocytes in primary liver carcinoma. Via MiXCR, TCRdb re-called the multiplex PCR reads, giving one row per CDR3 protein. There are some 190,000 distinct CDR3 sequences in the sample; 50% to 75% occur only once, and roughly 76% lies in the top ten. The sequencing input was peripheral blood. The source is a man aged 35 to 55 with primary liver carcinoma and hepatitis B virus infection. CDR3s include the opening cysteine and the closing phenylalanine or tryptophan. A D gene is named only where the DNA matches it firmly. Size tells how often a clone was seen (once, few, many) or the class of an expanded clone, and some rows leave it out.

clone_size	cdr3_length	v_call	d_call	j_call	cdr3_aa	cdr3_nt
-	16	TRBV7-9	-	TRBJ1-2	CASSSLAWGRHYGYTF	TGTGCCAGCAGCTCCTTAGCCTGGGGTAGGCACTATGGCTACACCTTC
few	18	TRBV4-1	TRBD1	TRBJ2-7	CASSQSARDRGYTYEQYF	TGCGCCAGCAGCCAATCTGCCAGGGACAGGGGGTATACCTACGAGCAGTACTTC
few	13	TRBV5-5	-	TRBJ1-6	CASSLTGDSPLHF	TGTGCCAGCAGCTTAACAGGAGATTCACCCCTCCACTTT
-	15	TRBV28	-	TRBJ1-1	CASSRTDNLNTEAFF	TGTGCCAGCAGCCGTACAGACAACCTGAACACTGAAGCTTTCTTT
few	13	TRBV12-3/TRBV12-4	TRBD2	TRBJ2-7	CASSLREGYEQYF	TGTGCCAGCAGTTTGAGGGAGGGGTACGAGCAGTACTTC
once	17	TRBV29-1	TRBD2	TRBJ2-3	CSVCSRTSGRAGRTQYF	TGCAGCGTCTGTTCCCGGACTAGCGGGAGGGCCGGTCGTACGCAGTATTTT
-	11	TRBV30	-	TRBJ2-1	CAHIRWGEQFF	TGTGCCCACATTAGATGGGGGGAGCAGTTCTTC
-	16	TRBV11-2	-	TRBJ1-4	CASNLLGGTLHGKLFF	TGTGCCAGTAACCTCCTGGGTGGGACCCTTCACGGGAAACTGTTTTTT
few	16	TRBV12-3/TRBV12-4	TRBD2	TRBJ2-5	CASSPPGLAGQETQYF	TGTGCCAGCAGTCCCCCGGGACTAGCGGGGCAAGAGACCCAGTACTTC
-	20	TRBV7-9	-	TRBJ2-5	CASSLQTRTGDSLRSKTQYF	TGTGCCAGCAGCCTACAGACAAGGACTGGTGATTCACTAAGGTCGAAGACCCAGTACTTC
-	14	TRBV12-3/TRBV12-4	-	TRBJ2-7	CASSLDDTGYEQYF	TGTGCCAGCAGTTTGGACGACACGGGCTACGAGCAGTACTTC
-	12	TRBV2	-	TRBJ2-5	CASELRQETQYF	TGTGCCAGTGAACTCCGCCAAGAGACCCAGTACTTC
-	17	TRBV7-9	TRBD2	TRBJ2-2	CASSLGPGLSITGELFF	TGTGCCAGCAGCTTAGGACCGGGACTATCTATTACCGGGGAGCTGTTTTTT
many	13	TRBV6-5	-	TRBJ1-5	CASSYRLKQPQHF	TGTGCCAGCAGTTACAGGTTAAAGCAGCCCCAGCATTTT
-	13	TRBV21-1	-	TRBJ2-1	CASITPRGNEQFF	TGTGCCAGCATTACCCCGAGGGGGAATGAGCAGTTCTTC
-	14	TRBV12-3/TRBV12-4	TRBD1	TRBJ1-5	CASSPGTDNQPQQF	TGTGCCAGCAGTCCGGGGACAGACAATCAGCCCCAGCAGTTT
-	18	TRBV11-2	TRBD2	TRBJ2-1	CVSSLDQLTSDSYNGQFF	TGTGTCAGCAGCTTAGATCAGTTGACTAGCGACTCCTACAATGGGCAGTTCTTC
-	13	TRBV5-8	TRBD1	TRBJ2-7	CASNPDRGREQYF	TGTGCCAGCAACCCTGACAGGGGGCGCGAGCAGTACTTC
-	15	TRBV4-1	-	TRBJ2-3	CASSQEPSGTDTQCF	TGCGCTAGCAGCCAAGAGCCCAGCGGCACAGATACGCAGTGTTTT
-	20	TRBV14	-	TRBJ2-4	CASSQGLGTTDLGAKNIQYF	TGTGCCAGCAGCCAAGGGCTCGGGACAACTGATTTGGGAGCCAAAAACATTCAGTACTTC
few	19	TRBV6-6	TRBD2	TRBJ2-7	CASSYLGLADSPGSYEQYF	TGTGCCAGCAGTTACCTAGGACTAGCTGACAGCCCAGGCTCCTACGAGCAGTACTTC
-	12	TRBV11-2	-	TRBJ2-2	CASSRLTGVLFF	TGTGCCAGCAGCCGTCTAACCGGGGTCCTGTTTTTT
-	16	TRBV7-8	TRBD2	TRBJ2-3	CASSSLAGTSTDTQYF	TGTGCCAGCAGCTCACTAGCGGGGACTAGCACAGATACGCAGTATTTT
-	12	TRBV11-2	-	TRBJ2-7	CAGSSRGAEQYF	TGTGCCGGCAGCTCCCGGGGGGCTGAGCAGTACTTC
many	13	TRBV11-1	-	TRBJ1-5	CASSSETHQPQHF	TGTGCCAGCAGCTCCGAGACCCATCAGCCCCAGCATTTT
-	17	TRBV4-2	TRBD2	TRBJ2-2	CATSQRKSSGSPGELFF	TGTGCCACCAGCCAAAGAAAGTCTAGCGGGAGCCCCGGGGAGCTGTTTTTT
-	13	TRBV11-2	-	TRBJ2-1	CASSLVYNNEQFF	TGTGCCAGCAGCTTAGTCTACAACAATGAGCAGTTCTTC
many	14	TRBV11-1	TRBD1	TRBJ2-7	CASSLIPTGDEQYF	TGTGCCAGCAGCCTCATCCCGACAGGGGACGAGCAGTACTTC
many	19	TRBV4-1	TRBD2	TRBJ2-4	CASSQKSLAGGLAKNIQYF	TGCGCCAGCAGCCAGAAGTCACTAGCGGGAGGTCTAGCCAAAAACATTCAGTACTTC
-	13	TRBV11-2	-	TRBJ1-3	CASSFGSGNIIYF	-
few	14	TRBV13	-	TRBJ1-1	CASSFRGGATEAFF	TGTGCCAGCAGCTTTCGGGGGGGAGCCACTGAAGCTTTCTTT